The T cell receptor (beta chain) described here comes from a study of blood T cells in healthy people across ages. Only a few counts were recorded for this clonotype. Its target is unknown. The CDR3 is made up of 15 amino acids. The germline gives CDR1 MDHEN, CDR2 SYDVKM. V lost 6 bases to trimming and J lost 5 bases; unmatched junction nucleotides: 12. Overall study results and limits: Significant beta diversity loss was already apparent by age around 40, declining roughly linearly. Researchers report that TCR beta diversity correlated strongly with naive T cell percentage. PBMCs left unsorted prevented a conclusive naive versus antigen-experienced comparison.

The second PCR ran roughly 7 to 12 cycles with a sample-barcoded 5' primer and J-beta primers. One entry per CDR3 protein, called by TCRdb with MiXCR from the 5' RACE reads. The sample lists approximately 1,700,000 distinct CDR3 sequences, about two fifths occurring once. The TCR was taken from a human donor in good health. V is TRBV28 and J is TRBJ2-5; 7 nucleotides align to TRBD1. Sequenced material: blood. Here the CDR3 reads CASRNPEGAGETQYF. CDR3 coding DNA: TGTGCCAGCAGGAACCCTGAGGGGGCGGGTGAGACCCAGTACTTC.